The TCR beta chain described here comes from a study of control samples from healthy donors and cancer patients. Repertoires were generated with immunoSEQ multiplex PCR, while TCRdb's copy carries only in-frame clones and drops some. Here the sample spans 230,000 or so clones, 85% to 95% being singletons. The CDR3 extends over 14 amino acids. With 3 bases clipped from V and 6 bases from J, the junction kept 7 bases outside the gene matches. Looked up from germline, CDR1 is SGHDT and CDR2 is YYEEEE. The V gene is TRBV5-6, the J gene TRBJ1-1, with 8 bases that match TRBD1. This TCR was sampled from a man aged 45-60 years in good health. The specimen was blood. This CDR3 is CASSSGQGTSEAFF. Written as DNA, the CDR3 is TGTGCCAGCAGCTCCGGACAGGGCACCTCTGAAGCTTTCTTT.